The sequence of this T cell receptor (beta chain) was determined in a study of T cell responses to AZD1222 COVID-19 vaccine. The overall study: Pooled in the analysis were second doses at about 4 or about 12 weeks.

This clone has more than one count but fewer than ten. Sequencing was performed with immunoSEQ multiplex PCR; in TCRdb, only in-frame clones are kept and a portion is missing. This sample has 110,000 to 150,000 clones, with roughly 85% found just once. The CDR3 runs 15 residues. The V and J ends lost 4 bases and 0 bases respectively, with 10 bases between them. CDR1 KGHDR and CDR2 SFDVKD come from the germline V gene. The sample was peripheral blood, taken on day 0 of AZD1222 vaccination. The clonotype comes from an adult in good health. This chain connects TRBV24-1 to TRBJ2-3; TRBD1 is a possible D gene (6 bases). Written as DNA, the CDR3 is TGTGCCACCAGTGACACAGGGAGTAGCACAGATACGCAGTATTTT. It is translated as CATSDTGSSTDTQYF.